This TCR beta chain comes out of a study of T cell responses to AZD1222 COVID-19 vaccine. Whole-study findings and limits: Most donors were white British, females outnumbered males, and clonal diversity was possibly underestimated. Elevations in Spike-specific TCR breadth and depth followed administration of two AZD1222 doses. There were vaccine-associated CD4 TCRs across spike, dominant at 160-218 and 743-854. A reported finding is that nearly half of spike-specific TCRs target unmutated variant regions.

With regard to this clone: Its antigen is as yet unknown.

This CDR3 is 14 amino acids long. The germline CDR1 and CDR2 sequences are LGHNT and FRNRAP. Trimming stripped 6 bases from V and 0 bases from J, with 9 bases between. The protocol was immunoSEQ multiplex PCR, while the TCRdb copy is restricted to in-frame clones and leaves out a portion. The table lists about 140,000 clones, roughly 85% of them singletons, with around 8.3% in the top ten. This TCR derives from an adult who received the MenACWY meningococcal vaccine as a control. J is TRBJ1-3 and V is TRBV12-5; D is undetermined. The source was peripheral blood, collected 28 days after the second dose of the MenACWY control vaccine. CDR3 protein: CASGAGSSGNTIYF. The CDR3 DNA follows: TGTGCTAGTGGCGCCGGGAGCTCTGGAAACACCATATATTTT.